This TCR beta chain was obtained from a study of cytomegalovirus exposure and HLA in healthy donors. Looking at the study overall: A previous analysis identified about 110 million unique TCR beta sequences derived from roughly 180 million T cells. Notes on the study in general: Reportedly, a later analysis found an Asian-associated ancestry cluster had fewer N-insertions than the approximately 640-donor mean.

Each donor was healthy, and each was a bone marrow donor. Details on this clone: The antigen remains undetermined.

The PCR used 60 Vbeta and 13 Jbeta primers. In the original processing: It was a later analysis that counted approximately 81 million unique TCR beta chains, of which approximately 11 million were shared. Using immunoSEQ multiplex PCR, the repertoire was profiled, and TCRdb retains in-frame clones only, with some absent. V, J and clone size derive from that table, while D and trimming were established from the DNA sequence. The sample holds about 160,000 clones; about three quarters are singletons and the top ten take about 1%. CDR1 is MNHNY and CDR2 is SVGAGI in the germline V gene (reference sequence). V lost 8 bases, J lost 2 bases, and 5 bases stayed unmatched. The CDR3 totals 13 residues.

The TCR originated in a woman in her fifties or sixties in good health and CMV-seropositive. This chain links TRBV6-6 with TRBJ2-7, with 8 bases fitting TRBD1. Sequencing input: PBMCs. DNA of the CDR3: TGTGCCAGCCGACAGGGGAGAGCCTACGAGCAGTACTTC. As protein: CASRQGRAYEQYF.